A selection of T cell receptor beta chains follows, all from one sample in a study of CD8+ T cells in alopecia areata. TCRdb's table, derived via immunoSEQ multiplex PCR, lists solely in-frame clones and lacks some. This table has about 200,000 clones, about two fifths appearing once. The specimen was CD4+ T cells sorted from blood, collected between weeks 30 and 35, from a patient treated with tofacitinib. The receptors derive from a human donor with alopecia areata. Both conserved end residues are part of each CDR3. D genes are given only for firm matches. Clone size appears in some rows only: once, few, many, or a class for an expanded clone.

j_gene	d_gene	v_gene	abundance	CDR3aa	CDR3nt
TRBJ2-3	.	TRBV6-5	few	CASSYGGSVTTDTQYF	TGTGCCAGCAGTTACGGGGGGAGCGTCACCACAGATACGCAGTATTTT
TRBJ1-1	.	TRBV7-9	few	CASSRPENTEAFF	TGTGCCAGCAGCCGTCCAGAGAACACTGAAGCTTTCTTT
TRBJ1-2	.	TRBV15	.	CATSRDLGASGYTF	TGTGCCACCAGCAGAGATCTTGGGGCAAGCGGCTACACCTTC
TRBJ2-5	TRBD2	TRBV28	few	CASTPPTRLAGVGETQYF	TGTGCCAGCACCCCTCCTACGCGGCTAGCGGGAGTGGGAGAGACCCAGTACTTC
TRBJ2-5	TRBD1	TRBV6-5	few	CASRRDRAQETQYF	TGTGCCAGCAGGCGGGACAGGGCCCAAGAGACCCAGTACTTC
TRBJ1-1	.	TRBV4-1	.	CASSQAFFGLNTEAFF	.
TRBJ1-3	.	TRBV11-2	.	CASSPQTGYSGNTIYF	TGTGCCAGCAGCCCGCAGACAGGATACTCTGGAAACACCATATATTTT
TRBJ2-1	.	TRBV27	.	CASSLEDSSYNEQFF	TGTGCCAGCAGTTTAGAGGACAGCTCCTACAATGAGCAGTTCTTC
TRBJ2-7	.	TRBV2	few	CASAPSVEQYF	TGTGCCAGCGCGCCCAGTGTCGAGCAGTACTTC
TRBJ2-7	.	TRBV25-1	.	CASSDSGSYEQYF	TGTGCCAGCAGTGACTCAGGGTCCTACGAGCAGTACTTC
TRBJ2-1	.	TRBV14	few	CASSQDEGRAFRSYNEQFF	TGTGCCAGCAGCCAAGATGAAGGGCGAGCTTTCCGCTCCTACAATGAGCAGTTCTTC
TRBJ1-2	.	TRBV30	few	CAWVYGDYGYTF	TGTGCCTGGGTCTACGGAGACTATGGCTACACCTTC
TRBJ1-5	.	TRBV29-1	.	CSASGYNQPQHF	TGCAGCGCGTCAGGGTATAATCAGCCCCAGCATTTT
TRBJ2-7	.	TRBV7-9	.	CASSTRQHYEQYF	TGTGCCAGCAGCACCAGACAGCACTACGAGCAGTACTTC
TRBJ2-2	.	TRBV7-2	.	CASSLGSSLNTGELFF	TGTGCCAGCAGCTTAGGATCTTCCCTGAACACCGGGGAGCTGTTTTTT
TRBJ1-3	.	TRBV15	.	CATSRDSAYSGNTIYF	TGTGCCACCAGCAGAGATTCAGCCTACTCTGGAAACACCATATATTTT
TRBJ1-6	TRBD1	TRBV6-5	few	CASSYSLQGAYSPLHF	TGTGCCAGCAGTTACTCCCTACAGGGGGCCTATTCACCCCTCCACTTT
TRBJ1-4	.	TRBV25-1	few	CASTRGGGEKLFF	TGTGCCAGCACCCGGGGAGGGGGTGAAAAACTGTTTTTT
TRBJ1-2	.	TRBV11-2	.	CASSLDRANYGYTF	TGTGCCAGCAGCTTAGATAGAGCTAACTATGGCTACACCTTC
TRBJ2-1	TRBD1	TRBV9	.	CASSANPGQGTYNEQFF	TGTGCCAGCAGCGCAAACCCGGGACAGGGGACCTACAATGAGCAGTTCTTC
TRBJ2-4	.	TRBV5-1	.	CASSPESGTSGNIQYF	TGCGCCAGCAGCCCGGAATCAGGGACGTCGGGAAACATTCAGTACTTC
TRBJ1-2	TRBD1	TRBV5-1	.	CASSFGQGALLGYTF	TGCGCCAGCAGCTTCGGACAGGGGGCTCTCCTAGGCTACACCTTC
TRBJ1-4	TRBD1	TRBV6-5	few	CASSRDRGPLVKLFF	TGTGCCAGCAGCCGGGACAGGGGGCCCCTCGTAAAGCTGTTTTTT
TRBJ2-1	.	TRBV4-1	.	CASSQVAGEQFF	TGCGCCAGCAGCCAAGTAGCAGGTGAGCAGTTCTTC
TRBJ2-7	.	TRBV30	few	CAWSVGTYPYEQYF	TGTGCCTGGAGTGTGGGGACCTACCCCTACGAGCAGTACTTC
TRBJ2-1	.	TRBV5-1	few	CASMTAPETFNEQFF	TGCGCCAGCATGACAGCGCCCGAAACTTTCAATGAGCAGTTCTTC
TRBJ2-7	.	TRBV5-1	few	CASSLAPGTKYEQYF	TGCGCCAGCAGCTTGGCCCCGGGGACCAAATACGAGCAGTACTTC
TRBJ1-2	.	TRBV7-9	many	CASSLYRDNGYTF	TGTGCCAGCAGCTTATACCGGGACAACGGCTACACCTTC
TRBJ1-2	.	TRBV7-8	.	CASSSKTGGYGYTF	TGTGCCAGCAGCTCCAAGACAGGTGGTTATGGCTACACCTTC
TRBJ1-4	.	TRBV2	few	CASSPRRGFNEKLFF	TGTGCCAGCAGCCCCCGTAGAGGGTTCAACGAAAAACTGTTTTTT
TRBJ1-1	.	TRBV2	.	CASSEGRWGTEAFF	TGTGCCAGCAGTGAGGGCAGGTGGGGCACTGAAGCTTTCTTT
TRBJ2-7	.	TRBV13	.	CASSLGQARTFTTRQYF	TGTGCCAGCAGCTTAGGCCAAGCCAGGACCTTTACTACGAGGCAGTACTTC
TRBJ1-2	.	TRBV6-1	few	CASSEWFHYGYTF	TGTGCCAGCAGTGAGTGGTTTCACTATGGCTACACCTTC
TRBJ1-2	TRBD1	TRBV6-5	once	CASSYSTGGLGYTF	TGTGCCAGCAGTTACTCGACAGGGGGCCTTGGCTACACCTTC
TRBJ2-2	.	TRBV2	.	CASSESLANTGELFF	TGTGCCAGCAGTGAATCACTAGCGAACACCGGGGAGCTGTTTTTT
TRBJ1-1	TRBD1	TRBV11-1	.	CASSQGGLNTEAFF	TGTGCCAGCAGCCAGGGGGGGCTGAACACTGAAGCTTTCTTT
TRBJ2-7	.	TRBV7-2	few	CASSLVLAEQYF	TGTGCCAGCAGCTTAGTCCTGGCAGAGCAGTACTTC
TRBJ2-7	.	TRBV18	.	CASSPSRWGSLYEQYF	TGTGCCAGCTCACCTAGCAGGTGGGGGAGTCTCTACGAGCAGTACTTC
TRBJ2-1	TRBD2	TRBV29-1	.	CSVEGGGLAYNEQFF	TGCAGCGTTGAAGGGGGGGGACTGGCCTACAATGAGCAGTTCTTC
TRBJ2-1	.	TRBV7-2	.	CASSVPRRGAEQFF	TGTGCCAGCAGCGTTCCCCGTCGGGGAGCTGAGCAGTTCTTC
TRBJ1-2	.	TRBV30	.	CAWSPPEWLDGYTF	TGTGCCTGGAGTCCCCCAGAGTGGCTGGATGGCTACACCTTC
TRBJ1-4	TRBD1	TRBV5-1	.	CASSPGQGAFSEKLFF	TGCGCCAGCAGCCCGGGACAGGGGGCCTTCTCTGAAAAACTGTTTTTT
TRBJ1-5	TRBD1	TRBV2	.	CASMRDRARTGNQPQHF	TGTGCCAGCATGCGGGACAGGGCTCGGACTGGCAATCAGCCCCAGCATTTT
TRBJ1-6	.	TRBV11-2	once	CASSLSSYNSPLHF	TGTGCCAGCAGCTTATCCTCCTATAATTCACCCCTCCACTTT
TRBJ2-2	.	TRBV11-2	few	CASRRQAGALKSGELFF	TGTGCCAGCAGAAGGCAGGCGGGGGCCCTTAAATCCGGGGAGCTGTTTTTT
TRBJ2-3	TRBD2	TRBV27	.	CASSLGLAGGGDTQYF	TGTGCCAGCAGTTTAGGACTAGCGGGAGGCGGGGATACGCAGTATTTT
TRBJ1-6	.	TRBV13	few	CASSPYETGHSPLHF	TGTGCCAGCAGCCCCTATGAGACAGGTCATTCACCCCTCCACTTT
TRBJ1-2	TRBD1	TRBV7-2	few	CASSPLTGRLSGGYTF	TGTGCCAGCAGCCCCTTGACAGGGCGTTTATCGGGTGGCTACACCTTC
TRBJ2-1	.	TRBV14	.	CASSPGLQTEQFF	TGTGCCAGCAGCCCAGGACTGCAGACTGAGCAGTTCTTC
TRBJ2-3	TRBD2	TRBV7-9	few	CASSALPGLAGVGTDTQYF	TGTGCCAGCAGCGCTCTCCCGGGACTAGCGGGAGTAGGGACAGATACGCAGTATTTT
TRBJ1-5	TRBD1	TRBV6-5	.	CASSRDRANQPQHF	TGTGCCAGCAGTCGGGACAGGGCTAATCAGCCCCAGCATTTT
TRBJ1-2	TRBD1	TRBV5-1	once	CASNPDRGNYGYTF	TGCGCCAGCAACCCTGACAGGGGGAACTATGGCTACACCTTC
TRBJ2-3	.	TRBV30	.	CAWCRARVWDTQYF	TGTGCCTGGTGCCGGGCACGGGTCTGGGATACGCAGTATTTT
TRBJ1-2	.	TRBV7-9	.	CASSPDGIYGYTF	TGTGCCAGCAGCCCGGACGGAATTTATGGCTACACCTTC
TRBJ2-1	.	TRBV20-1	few	CSARVTTGQFF	TGCAGTGCTAGAGTGACCACAGGTCAGTTCTTC
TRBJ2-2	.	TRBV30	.	CAWRGVGTGELFF	TGTGCCTGGAGGGGAGTGGGGACCGGGGAGCTGTTTTTT